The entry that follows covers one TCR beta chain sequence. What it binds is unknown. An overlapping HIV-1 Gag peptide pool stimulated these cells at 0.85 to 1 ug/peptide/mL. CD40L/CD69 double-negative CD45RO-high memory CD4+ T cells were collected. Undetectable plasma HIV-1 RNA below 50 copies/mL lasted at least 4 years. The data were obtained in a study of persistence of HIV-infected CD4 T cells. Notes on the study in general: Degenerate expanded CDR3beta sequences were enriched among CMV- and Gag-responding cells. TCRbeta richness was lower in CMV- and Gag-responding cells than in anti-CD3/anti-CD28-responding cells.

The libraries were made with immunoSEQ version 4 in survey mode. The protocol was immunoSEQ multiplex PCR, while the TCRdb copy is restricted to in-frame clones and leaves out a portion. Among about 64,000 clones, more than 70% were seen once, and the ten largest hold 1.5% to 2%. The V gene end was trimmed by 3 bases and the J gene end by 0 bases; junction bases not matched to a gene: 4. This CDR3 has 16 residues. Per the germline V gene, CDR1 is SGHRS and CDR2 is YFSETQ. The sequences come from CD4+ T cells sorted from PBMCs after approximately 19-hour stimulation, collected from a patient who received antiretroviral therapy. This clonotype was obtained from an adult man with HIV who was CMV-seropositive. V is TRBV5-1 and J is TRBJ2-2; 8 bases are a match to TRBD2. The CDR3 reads CASSSLGGANTGELFF. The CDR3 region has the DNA TGCGCCAGCAGCTCCCTCGGGGGGGCGAACACCGGGGAGCTGTTTTTT.